This TCR beta chain was sequenced in a study of blood T cells in healthy people across ages. Next came a second PCR, run for about 7 to 12 cycles, which used a sample-barcoded 5' primer along with a J-beta primer mix. TCRdb independently ran MiXCR on the 5' RACE reads; one entry per CDR3 protein. The table has over 950,000 distinct CDR3 sequences, more than 30% seen once. The sequencing sample was made of blood. This receptor was taken from a man in his late teens or twenties in good health.

The DNA for the CDR3 is TGTGCCATCAGTGACGGCACAGATACGCAGTATTTT. It translates to CAISDGTDTQYF. The chain links TRBV10-3 to TRBJ2-3; D remains ambiguous. V was shortened by 3 bases and J by 1 base, with 2 bases between the two germline ends. The CDR3 is 12 amino acids. The germline V gene encodes CDR1 ENHRY and CDR2 SYGVKD.